This T cell receptor beta chain appears in the sequencing data of a study of blood T cell repertoires in COVID-19 (TCRdb year 2020). Some background on the complete study: Collaborator samples came from the United States, Italy and Spain and covered acute and convalescent phases of COVID-19. The prospective study material was composed of cDNA or gDNA derived from T cells, B-cell-depleted T cells, or PBMCs. Subjects who had been exposed to COVID-19, were actively infected with it, or had recovered from it provided the deeply sampled blood TCRbeta repertoires that made up the dataset. The repertoires were released in a freely available public database intended as a resource for research on the immune response to SARS-CoV-2. Samples were obtained from the ongoing ImmuneRACE study (first 160 participants) and from over 1,000 subjects provided by 6 global collaborators. The sample metadata nearly always contained a de-identified subject ID, COVID-19 status, age in years and sex. Where available, HLA class I and class II types were taken from metadata supplied by the sample provider and were not determined by assay-based typing. Summary of the overall study and its limitations: How much clinical and demographic metadata was included differed by source and by participant, and the metadata was provided uncurated.

With regard to this clone: No antigen is known for it. No quality values exist for individual bases; no much larger clone is one base distant.

TCRbeta CDR3 regions were amplified from genomic DNA by means of the immunoSEQ Assay, a bias-controlled multiplex PCR. The authors' pipeline ran thus. Nucleated cell counts per sample were estimated from amplification of reference gene primers within the assay. To quantify the absolute abundance of each unique TCRbeta CDR3 rearrangement, sequence reads were collapsed and filtered. Productive Simpson clonality was computed per sample as the square root of Simpson's diversity index over productive rearrangements. Drawn from immuneACCESS, this table holds only the in-frame rearrangements with V and J called that TCRdb kept. Clones are partly lost; checked studies trace under half to an unresolved V gene and leave the rest unexplained. That table is the source of V, J and clone size, and D and trimming were worked out from the DNA. The sample table contains about 81,000 clones; only one count was recorded for 70% to 90% of them. The top ten constitute 4.8% of the sample.

The collaborating institutions used their own protocols to collect whole blood in K2EDTA tubes. For TCRbeta analysis, collaborators shipped samples in one of three forms: frozen whole blood, isolated PBMCs, or DNA extracted from either of those sample types. CDR1 ENHRY and CDR2 SYGVKD are derived from the germline V gene. Reading from cysteine to phenylalanine, the CDR3 counts 12 amino acids. Just the 36-base CDR3 DNA is kept, in frame starting at base 1. V sheds 11 bases and J sheds 4 bases, leaving 14 bases between their ends. The TCR was taken from a woman of 80 years or more with acute or convalescent COVID-19. Sequenced input: peripheral blood. The rearrangement joined TRBV10-3 to TRBJ2-5; a tentative D match to TRBD2 spans 6 bases. The DNA sequence follows: TGTGCCGCCTCGGGGGATCTAGAGACCCAGTACTTC. Its product reads: CAASGDLETQYF.